The rows below give T cell receptor beta chains drawn from one sample of a study of shared clonotypes between healthy human individuals. Only in-frame clones appear in the TCRdb table, and some are missing; sequencing was by immunoSEQ multiplex PCR. The sample has about 590,000 clones, roughly 95% seen once. Source material: naive CD8+ T cells sorted from blood. These receptors were obtained from a woman aged 30 to 39 in good health. The CDR3 runs from the conserved cysteine through the conserved F or W. Fields, in order: D gene, V gene, J gene, clone size, CDR3 protein, CDR3 DNA. The D gene is left open where the match is weak. Only some rows state a clone size, as once, few, many or a class for expanded clones.

d_call: TRBD2
v_call: TRBV9
j_call: TRBJ2-5
clone_size: -
cdr3_aa: CASSQGTSGSRETQYF
cdr3_nt: TGTGCCAGCAGCCAGGGGACTAGCGGGAGCCGTGAGACCCAGTACTTC

d_call: TRBD2
v_call: TRBV28
j_call: TRBJ2-1
clone_size: few
cdr3_aa: CASRLAGAYNEQFF
cdr3_nt: TGTGCCAGCAGACTAGCGGGAGCCTACAATGAGCAGTTCTTC

d_call: -
v_call: TRBV27
j_call: TRBJ2-7
clone_size: -
cdr3_aa: CASSLSQGSEQYF
cdr3_nt: TGTGCCAGCAGTTTAAGCCAGGGCTCCGAGCAGTACTTC

d_call: -
v_call: TRBV6-5
j_call: TRBJ1-1
clone_size: -
cdr3_aa: CASSPTGLEAFF
cdr3_nt: TGTGCCAGCAGCCCGACCGGCCTCGAAGCTTTCTTT

d_call: TRBD1
v_call: TRBV6-1
j_call: TRBJ1-1
clone_size: -
cdr3_aa: CALAEGAYTEAFF
cdr3_nt: TGTGCCCTTGCCGAGGGGGCGTACACTGAAGCTTTCTTT

d_call: -
v_call: TRBV27
j_call: TRBJ2-7
clone_size: -
cdr3_aa: CASSTYHRVSHEQYF
cdr3_nt: TGTGCCAGCAGCACTTACCACAGGGTTAGTCACGAGCAGTACTTC

d_call: -
v_call: TRBV9
j_call: TRBJ1-2
clone_size: -
cdr3_aa: CASSARIDYGYTF
cdr3_nt: TGTGCCAGCAGCGCTAGAATAGACTATGGCTACACCTTC

d_call: TRBD2
v_call: TRBV19
j_call: TRBJ2-1
clone_size: -
cdr3_aa: CASSIAGRTSGGNEQFF
cdr3_nt: TGTGCCAGTAGTATAGCAGGGAGGACTAGCGGGGGGAATGAGCAGTTCTTC

d_call: -
v_call: TRBV6-5
j_call: TRBJ2-1
clone_size: -
cdr3_aa: CASSYGSEQFF
cdr3_nt: TGTGCCAGCAGTTACGGGAGTGAGCAGTTCTTC

d_call: TRBD2
v_call: TRBV11-2
j_call: TRBJ2-7
clone_size: -
cdr3_aa: CASSRTSGDSYEQYF
cdr3_nt: TGTGCCAGCAGCCGGACTAGCGGGGATTCCTACGAGCAGTACTTC

d_call: TRBD1
v_call: TRBV6-5
j_call: TRBJ1-2
clone_size: -
cdr3_aa: CASSYWEDRVVGYTF
cdr3_nt: TGTGCCAGCAGTTACTGGGAGGACAGGGTGGTTGGCTACACCTTC

d_call: TRBD1
v_call: TRBV27
j_call: TRBJ2-3
clone_size: -
cdr3_aa: CASSVQGGADTQYF
cdr3_nt: TGTGCCAGCAGTGTACAGGGGGGAGCAGATACGCAGTATTTT

d_call: -
v_call: TRBV5-6
j_call: TRBJ1-2
clone_size: -
cdr3_aa: CASSFVFGGYTF
cdr3_nt: TGTGCCAGCAGCTTTGTGTTTGGTGGCTACACCTTC

d_call: TRBD2
v_call: TRBV5-1
j_call: TRBJ2-7
clone_size: -
cdr3_aa: CASSSTAGGPNEQYF
cdr3_nt: TGCGCCAGCAGCTCCACAGCGGGAGGGCCAAACGAGCAGTACTTC

d_call: TRBD1
v_call: TRBV7-9
j_call: TRBJ1-1
clone_size: -
cdr3_aa: CASSHDRTGNTEAFF
cdr3_nt: TGTGCCAGCAGCCACGATCGGACAGGGAACACTGAAGCTTTCTTT

d_call: TRBD2
v_call: TRBV13
j_call: TRBJ2-3
clone_size: -
cdr3_aa: CASSSPHVAGVGSTDTQYF
cdr3_nt: TGTGCCAGCAGCTCCCCCCACGTAGCGGGAGTTGGGAGCACAGATACGCAGTATTTT

d_call: -
v_call: TRBV7-9
j_call: TRBJ2-1
clone_size: -
cdr3_aa: CASSPLDWMGANEQFF
cdr3_nt: TGTGCCAGCAGCCCACTAGATTGGATGGGCGCTAATGAGCAGTTCTTC

d_call: -
v_call: TRBV19
j_call: TRBJ1-3
clone_size: -
cdr3_aa: CASVQGNTIYF
cdr3_nt: TGTGCCAGTGTACAGGGAAACACCATATATTTT

d_call: TRBD1
v_call: TRBV29-1
j_call: TRBJ1-1
clone_size: -
cdr3_aa: CSVELIRGQGQGDTEAFF
cdr3_nt: TGCAGCGTTGAATTAATCAGGGGGCAGGGTCAAGGGGACACTGAAGCTTTCTTT

d_call: -
v_call: TRBV9
j_call: TRBJ2-5
clone_size: -
cdr3_aa: CASSVGWGQETQYF
cdr3_nt: TGTGCCAGCAGCGTAGGATGGGGGCAGGAGACCCAGTACTTC

d_call: TRBD1
v_call: TRBV9
j_call: TRBJ2-7
clone_size: -
cdr3_aa: CASSVAPNPGQAPYEQYF
cdr3_nt: TGTGCCAGCAGCGTAGCACCTAACCCGGGACAGGCTCCCTACGAGCAGTACTTC

d_call: -
v_call: TRBV28
j_call: TRBJ2-1
clone_size: once
cdr3_aa: CASSFPGPPGNEQFF
cdr3_nt: TGTGCCAGCAGTTTCCCGGGACCCCCAGGCAATGAGCAGTTCTTC

d_call: -
v_call: TRBV14
j_call: TRBJ2-1
clone_size: -
cdr3_aa: CASSSGWGLDEQFF
cdr3_nt: TGTGCCAGCAGCTCAGGATGGGGGTTGGATGAGCAGTTCTTC

d_call: -
v_call: TRBV11-2
j_call: TRBJ2-3
clone_size: -
cdr3_aa: CASSLTSDTQYF
cdr3_nt: TGTGCCAGCAGCTTAACCTCGGATACGCAGTATTTT

d_call: -
v_call: TRBV2
j_call: TRBJ2-7
clone_size: once
cdr3_aa: CASSNSGSYEQYF
cdr3_nt: TGTGCCAGCAGCAATAGCGGCTCCTACGAGCAGTACTTC

d_call: TRBD2
v_call: TRBV27
j_call: TRBJ2-1
clone_size: -
cdr3_aa: CASSPRTSGVNEQFF
cdr3_nt: TGTGCCAGCAGTCCACGGACTAGCGGGGTTAATGAGCAGTTCTTC

d_call: TRBD2
v_call: TRBV5-1
j_call: TRBJ2-7
clone_size: -
cdr3_aa: CASSTRSSGSYEQYF
cdr3_nt: TGCGCCAGCAGCACCCGGTCTAGCGGGAGCTACGAGCAGTACTTC

d_call: -
v_call: TRBV7-6
j_call: TRBJ2-5
clone_size: -
cdr3_aa: CASSSGPTDRETQYF
cdr3_nt: TGTGCCAGCAGCTCTGGGCCGACGGATAGAGAGACCCAGTACTTC

d_call: TRBD1
v_call: TRBV28
j_call: TRBJ2-3
clone_size: -
cdr3_aa: CASSLLSPGQGEWRTQYF
cdr3_nt: TGTGCCAGCAGTTTACTTAGCCCGGGACAGGGGGAGTGGAGGACGCAGTATTTT

d_call: -
v_call: TRBV15
j_call: TRBJ1-1
clone_size: -
cdr3_aa: CATSIKDSGNTEAFF
cdr3_nt: TGTGCCACCAGCATAAAAGACAGCGGGAACACTGAAGCTTTCTTT

d_call: -
v_call: TRBV5-1
j_call: TRBJ1-1
clone_size: -
cdr3_aa: CASSTGQEAFF
cdr3_nt: TGCGCCAGCAGCACCGGACAGGAAGCTTTCTTT

d_call: TRBD1
v_call: TRBV7-9
j_call: TRBJ2-1
clone_size: -
cdr3_aa: CASRMARGHGYEQFF
cdr3_nt: TGTGCCAGCAGGATGGCCAGGGGGCATGGATATGAGCAGTTCTTC

d_call: TRBD1
v_call: TRBV11-2
j_call: TRBJ2-2
clone_size: -
cdr3_aa: CASSTSTDRGRFTGELFF
cdr3_nt: TGTGCCAGCAGCACCTCAACTGACAGGGGGCGGTTTACCGGGGAGCTGTTTTTT

d_call: TRBD2
v_call: TRBV28
j_call: TRBJ2-2
clone_size: -
cdr3_aa: CASSFAGVSTGELFF
cdr3_nt: TGTGCCAGCAGTTTCGCGGGAGTCAGCACCGGGGAGCTGTTTTTT

d_call: -
v_call: TRBV28
j_call: TRBJ2-7
clone_size: -
cdr3_aa: CASRLHFRDTLSYEQYF
cdr3_nt: TGTGCCAGCAGACTACACTTCCGGGACACACTCTCCTACGAGCAGTACTTC

d_call: -
v_call: TRBV27
j_call: TRBJ2-5
clone_size: -
cdr3_aa: CASSPYHGNQETQYF
cdr3_nt: TGTGCCAGCAGTCCCTACCACGGAAACCAAGAGACCCAGTACTTC

d_call: -
v_call: TRBV10-2
j_call: TRBJ1-1
clone_size: -
cdr3_aa: CASSLGEGLNTEAFF
cdr3_nt: TGCGCCAGCAGCCTCGGGGAAGGACTGAACACTGAAGCTTTCTTT

d_call: -
v_call: TRBV4-1
j_call: TRBJ1-5
clone_size: -
cdr3_aa: CASSQVLGASNQPQHF
cdr3_nt: TGCGCCAGCAGCCAAGTATTGGGAGCAAGCAATCAGCCCCAGCATTTT

d_call: TRBD1
v_call: TRBV5-6
j_call: TRBJ2-7
clone_size: -
cdr3_aa: CASRSLTGHYEQYF
cdr3_nt: TGTGCCAGCAGATCTCTGACAGGGCACTACGAGCAGTACTTC

d_call: -
v_call: TRBV29-1
j_call: TRBJ2-1
clone_size: -
cdr3_aa: CSVVELSYNEQFF
cdr3_nt: TGCAGCGTTGTTGAGTTATCTTACAATGAGCAGTTCTTC

d_call: -
v_call: TRBV6-5
j_call: TRBJ2-1
clone_size: once
cdr3_aa: CASSYSTGSDEQFF
cdr3_nt: TGTGCCAGCAGTTACTCGACCGGGAGCGATGAGCAGTTCTTC

d_call: -
v_call: TRBV2
j_call: TRBJ1-2
clone_size: -
cdr3_aa: CASSVLGNEGYTF
cdr3_nt: TGTGCCAGCAGTGTCCTCGGGAATGAGGGCTACACCTTC

d_call: -
v_call: TRBV27
j_call: TRBJ2-5
clone_size: -
cdr3_aa: CASSNPRALGEQYF
cdr3_nt: TGTGCCAGCAGTAACCCCAGGGCTCTCGGGGAGCAGTACTTC

d_call: -
v_call: TRBV2
j_call: TRBJ1-4
clone_size: once
cdr3_aa: CASSDKQYLEKLFF
cdr3_nt: TGTGCCAGCAGTGACAAACAGTACCTCGAAAAACTGTTTTTT

d_call: -
v_call: TRBV4-1
j_call: TRBJ1-1
clone_size: -
cdr3_aa: CASSQEAVVTEAFF
cdr3_nt: TGCGCCAGCAGCCAAGAAGCGGTGGTCACTGAAGCTTTCTTT

d_call: -
v_call: TRBV28
j_call: TRBJ2-1
clone_size: -
cdr3_aa: CASSFIGSSYNEQFF
cdr3_nt: TGTGCCAGCAGTTTTATAGGAAGCTCCTACAATGAGCAGTTCTTC